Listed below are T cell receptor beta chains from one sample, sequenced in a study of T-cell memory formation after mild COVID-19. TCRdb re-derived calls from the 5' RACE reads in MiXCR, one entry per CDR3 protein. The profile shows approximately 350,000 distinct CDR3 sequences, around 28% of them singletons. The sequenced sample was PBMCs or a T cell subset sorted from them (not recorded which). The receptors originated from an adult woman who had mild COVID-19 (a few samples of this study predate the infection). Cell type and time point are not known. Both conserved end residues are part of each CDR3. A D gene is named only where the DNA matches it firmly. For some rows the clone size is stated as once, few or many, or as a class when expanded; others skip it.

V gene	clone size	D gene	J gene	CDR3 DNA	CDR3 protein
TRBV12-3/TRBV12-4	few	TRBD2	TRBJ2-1	TGTGCCAGCAGTTCCCCACTAGCGGGAGATCTGTTCTTC	CASSSPLAGDLFF
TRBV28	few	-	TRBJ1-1	TGTGCCAGCACCTCCCCCCCCGGGGATCCTAACACTGAAGCTTTCTTT	CASTSPPGDPNTEAFF
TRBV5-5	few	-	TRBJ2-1	TGTGCCAGCAGCTCGGTGCTCGGGGGTGGGGAGCAGTTCTTC	CASSSVLGGGEQFF
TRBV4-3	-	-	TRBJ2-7	TGCGCCAGCAGCCAAGGATTAGAGGTCTACGAGCAGTACTTC	CASSQGLEVYEQYF
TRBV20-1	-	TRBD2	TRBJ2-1	TGCAGTGCCCCTAGCGGGAGGGTCGATGAGCAGTTCTTC	CSAPSGRVDEQFF
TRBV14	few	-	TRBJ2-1	TGTGCCAGCAGCCAATTGCAAGGATTAATCAATGAGCAGTTCTTC	CASSQLQGLINEQFF
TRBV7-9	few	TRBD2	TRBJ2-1	TGTGCCAGCAGTTTCGGGGGGGACAATGAGCAGTTCTTC	CASSFGGDNEQFF
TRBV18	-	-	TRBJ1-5	TGTGCCAGCTCACCACCATTAGGGTACGACAATCAGCCCCAGCATTTT	CASSPPLGYDNQPQHF
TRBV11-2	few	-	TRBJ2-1	TGTGCCAGCAGCGGTACTGAGCAGTTCTTC	CASSGTEQFF
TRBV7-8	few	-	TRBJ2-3	TGTGCCAGCAGCCGCGGGCTGCAGGGGTTCTGGGGCACAGATACGCAGTATTTT	CASSRGLQGFWGTDTQYF
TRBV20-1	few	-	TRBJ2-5	TGCAGTGCTACTGGCCGTCAAGAGACCCAGTACTTC	CSATGRQETQYF
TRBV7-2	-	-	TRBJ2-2	TGTGCCAGCAGCTTAGTTCGAGCGGACGGGGAGCTGTTTTTT	CASSLVRADGELFF
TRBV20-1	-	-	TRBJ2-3	TGCAGTGCTACCGGGACCCTGAACACAGATACGCAGTATTTT	CSATGTLNTDTQYF
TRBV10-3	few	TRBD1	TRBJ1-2	TGTGCCATCAGTGAGACAGGGGGCGACTATGGCTACACCTTC	CAISETGGDYGYTF
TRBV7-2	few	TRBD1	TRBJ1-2	TGTGCCAGCAGCCCGGGACAGGGCCCCTACCCCATCTATGGCTACACCTTC	CASSPGQGPYPIYGYTF
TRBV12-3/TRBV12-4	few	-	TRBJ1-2	TGTGCCAGCAGTTTAGGGGGACCGTCCTATGGCTACACCTTC	CASSLGGPSYGYTF
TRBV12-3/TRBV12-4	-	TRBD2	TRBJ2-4	TGTGCCAGCAGCAGACTAGCGGGAGGCCTAGCCAAAAACATTCAGTACTTC	CASSRLAGGLAKNIQYF
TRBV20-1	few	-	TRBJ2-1	TGCAGTAGTCAACTCAGGGGGGTAGAGCAGTTCTTC	CSSQLRGVEQFF
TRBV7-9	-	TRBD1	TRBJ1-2	TGTGCCAGCAGCACCGCGGGACAGGCCCATGGCTACACCTTC	CASSTAGQAHGYTF
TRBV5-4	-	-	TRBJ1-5	TGTGCCAGCAGCTCCGGATCCGAAGTGGATCAGCCCCAGCATTTT	CASSSGSEVDQPQHF
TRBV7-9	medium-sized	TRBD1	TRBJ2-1	TGTGCCAGCAGCATCCGACCGACAGGGATCAATGAGCAGTTCTTC	CASSIRPTGINEQFF
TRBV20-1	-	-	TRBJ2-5	TGCAGTGCTTGGGTTGGGAGTTTCCAAGAGACCCAGTACTTC	CSAWVGSFQETQYF
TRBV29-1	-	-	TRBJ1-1	TGCAGCTCAAGTGGGCGCAGGGACACTGAAGCTTTCTTT	CSSSGRRDTEAFF
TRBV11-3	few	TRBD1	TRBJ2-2	TGTGCCAGCAGCACCAGACAGGGCCGGGAGCTGTTTTTT	CASSTRQGRELFF
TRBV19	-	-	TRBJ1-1	TGTGCCAGTAGTATGGTGCCAAACGAAGCTTTCTTT	CASSMVPNEAFF
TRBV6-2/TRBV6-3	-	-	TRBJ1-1	TGTGCCAGCAGTTACCCCGGAACCACTGAAGCTTTCTTT	CASSYPGTTEAFF
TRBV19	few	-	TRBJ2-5	TGTGCCAGTAGTATATTTGGGTTCCAAGAGACCCAGTACTTC	CASSIFGFQETQYF
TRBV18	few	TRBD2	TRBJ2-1	TGTGCCAGCTCACCAGTTCTTAGCGGGAGGGCCCGCCATGGTGAGCAGTTCTTC	CASSPVLSGRARHGEQFF
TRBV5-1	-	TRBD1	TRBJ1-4	TGCGCCAGCAGCTTAGCCCGACAGGGGAGGAGAGAAAAACTGTTTTTT	CASSLARQGRREKLFF
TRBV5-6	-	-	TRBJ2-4	TGTGCCAGCAGCTTGGGACATACCCTGCGGTACTTC	CASSLGHTLRYF
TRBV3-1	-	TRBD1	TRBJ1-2	TGTGCCAGCAGCCCGTGGACAGGGCGCAATGGCTACACCTTC	CASSPWTGRNGYTF
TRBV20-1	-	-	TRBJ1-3	TGCAGTGCTAGAAAGGTGACCCGCTCTGGAAACACCATATATTTT	CSARKVTRSGNTIYF
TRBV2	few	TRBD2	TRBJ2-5	TGTGCCAGCAGTGATCTAGCGGGCTACCAAGAGACCCAGTACTTC	CASSDLAGYQETQYF
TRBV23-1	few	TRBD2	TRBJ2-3	TGCGCTAAGGGGGAAAAGCGGGAGTGCGCAGATACGCAGTATTTT	CAKGEKRECADTQYF
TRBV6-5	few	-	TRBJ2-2	TGTGCCAGTGGGGTCACGGGCGCGAACACCGGGGAGCTGTTTTTT	CASGVTGANTGELFF
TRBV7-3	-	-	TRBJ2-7	TGTGCCAGCAGCCGAGGGACTGCATCCTACGAGCAGTACTTC	CASSRGTASYEQYF
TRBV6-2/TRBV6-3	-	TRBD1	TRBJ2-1	TGTGCCAGCAGTTCCGGGACAGGGAGTTTCGATGAGCAGTTCTTC	CASSSGTGSFDEQFF
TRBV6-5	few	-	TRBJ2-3	TGTGCCAGCAGACATAGCGGCGCCGGGACAGATACGCAGTATTTT	CASRHSGAGTDTQYF
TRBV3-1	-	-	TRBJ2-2	TGTGCCAGCAGCCCGGGAGCCGGGTCATCCGGGGAGCTGTTTTTT	CASSPGAGSSGELFF
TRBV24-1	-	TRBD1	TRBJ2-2	TGTGCCACCAGTGGAGACAGGGGATACACCGGGGAGCTGTTTTTT	CATSGDRGYTGELFF
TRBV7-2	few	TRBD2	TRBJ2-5	TGTGCCAGCGGGTTTAGCGGGAGGACCCGGGGAGAGACCCAGTACTTC	CASGFSGRTRGETQYF
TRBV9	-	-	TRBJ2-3	TGTGCCAGCAGCGTAGTTGACCGCACAGATACGCAGTATTTT	CASSVVDRTDTQYF
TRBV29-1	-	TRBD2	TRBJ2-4	TGCAGCGCCGGACTAGGAGAAAACATTCAGTACTTC	CSAGLGENIQYF
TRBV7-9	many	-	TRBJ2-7	TGTGCCAGCAGCCGACTGGGGACAAACTACGAGCAGTACTTC	CASSRLGTNYEQYF
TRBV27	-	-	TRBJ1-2	TGTGCCAGCAGTCTGGGGGGCTTTGCCAGCTACACCTTC	CASSLGGFASYTF
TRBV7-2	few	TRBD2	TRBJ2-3	TGTGCCAGCAGCTTAACTAGCGTTAGCACAGATACGCAGTATTTT	CASSLTSVSTDTQYF
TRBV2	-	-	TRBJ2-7	TGTGCCAGCAGTACGGGCCGGGACTGGCCCTACGAGCAGTACTTC	CASSTGRDWPYEQYF
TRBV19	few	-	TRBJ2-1	TGTGCCAGTTCCAGGGCGGGGTACAATGAGCAGTTCTTC	CASSRAGYNEQFF
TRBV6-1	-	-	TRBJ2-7	TGTGCCAGCAGTGAATACGGGGTAGGCCTGCAGTACTTC	CASSEYGVGLQYF
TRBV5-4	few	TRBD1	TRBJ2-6	TGTGCCAGCGGACAGGGGACACTTGCGGGGGCCAACGTCCTGACTTTC	CASGQGTLAGANVLTF
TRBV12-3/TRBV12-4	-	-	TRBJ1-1	TGTGCCAGCAGTGGTGGGCAGAACACTGAAGCTTTCTTT	CASSGGQNTEAFF
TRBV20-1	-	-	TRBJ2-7	TGCAGTGCTAGACTTACTAGCCGACCCTACGAGCAGTACTTC	CSARLTSRPYEQYF
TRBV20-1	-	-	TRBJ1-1	TGCAGTGCTGCCTACAGGGTTATGAACACTGAAGCTTTCTTT	CSAAYRVMNTEAFF
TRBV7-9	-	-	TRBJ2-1	TGTGCCAGCAGCTTCATTCATGAGCAGTTCTTC	CASSFIHEQFF